This T cell receptor beta chain emerged from a study of chemoradiotherapy in HPV16-positive cancers. General observations from the study: During treatment, candidate HPV-specific clones and E7-related motifs expanded in tumor.

In its sample, this clone was seen a few times. As yet, its antigen is unknown. Measured with immunoSEQ multiplex PCR; TCRdb has only the in-frame clones, and not every one. Of approximately 8,500 clones listed, 55% to 75% are singletons. Germline V CDR1 and CDR2: MGHRA, YSYEKL. V lost 0 bases to trimming and J lost 1 base, with 9 bases between them. CDR3 length: 15 residues. The sequence came from a human donor with HPV-associated anogenital cancer. The rearrangement joins TRBV4-1 to TRBJ1-1; D is undetermined. This specimen was taken from a patient who underwent chemoradiotherapy. CDR3 amino acids: CASSQESQRNTEAFF. CDR3 nucleotides: TGCGCCAGCAGCCAAGAGTCACAGAGGAACACTGAAGCTTTCTTT.